In this sample, the clone carrying this T cell receptor beta chain turned up a few times. This may stem from a read error, because a much larger clone lies one nucleotide away. Previously described methods and listed TCR primers were employed for the bulk TCR libraries. MiXCR, run by TCRdb on the PCR reads, gives a single entry per CDR3 protein. In the table there are about 89,000 distinct CDR3 sequences, under 20% of which are singletons. Libraries of naive CD8 T cells were made from around 20,000 to 1,000,000 sorted cells. They used 10%, 30% or 50% RNA. The data belong to a study of molecular identifiers for immune sequencing clone quantification. For the study at large: Replicate experiments took RNA from around 18,000 or 91,000 naive CD8 cells, divided it five ways and sequenced four.

The germline gives CDR1 SGHNT, CDR2 YYREEE (reference sequence). This CDR3 spans 16 amino acids. The sequencing input was naive CD8+ T cells from blood, with Jurkat cell RNA spiked in. Subset in this sample: FACS-sorted CD8+CD4-CCR7+CD45RA+ naive T cells. The receptor was derived from a human donor in good health. Some libraries in this study had Jurkat cell RNA spiked in. This rearrangement joins TRBV5-4 to TRBJ2-3; 11 nucleotides align to TRBD2. The CDR3 sequence: CVSSTGTSGDGDTQYF. CDR3 nucleotide sequence: TGTGTCAGCAGTACCGGGACTAGCGGAGATGGGGATACGCAGTATTTT.